This is a list of T cell receptor beta chains from one sample in a study of blood T cell repertoires in COVID-19. Measured with immunoSEQ multiplex PCR; TCRdb has only the in-frame clones, and not every one. The table records hundreds of thousands of clones, 84% of them present only once. Sequences were obtained from peripheral blood. These receptors were collected from a human donor in a cohort sampled during active COVID-19. Both conserved end residues are part of each CDR3. D genes are given only for firm matches. Only part of the rows carry a size: once, few, many, or a class if the clone is expanded.

NA,TRBD1,TRBJ1-5,TRBV7-6,CASSPGTGDQPQHF,TGTGCCAGCAGCCCTGGGACAGGGGATCAGCCCCAGCATTTT
NA,NA,TRBJ2-7,TRBV5-6,CASSFQYEQYF,TGTGCCAGCAGCTTTCAATACGAGCAGTACTTC
NA,TRBD2,TRBJ2-2,TRBV7-9,CASSFSGGRNTGELFF,TGTGCCAGCAGCTTCAGCGGGGGAAGGAACACCGGGGAGCTGTTTTTT
NA,NA,TRBJ2-3,TRBV5-1,CASSLGHRTTTDTQYF,TGCGCCAGCAGCTTGGGCCATAGGACAACGACAGATACGCAGTATTTT
NA,TRBD2,TRBJ2-5,TRBV5-4,CASSPEGLAGASETQYF,TGTGCCAGCAGCCCCGAAGGACTAGCGGGGGCTTCGGAGACCCAGTACTTC
NA,TRBD2,TRBJ2-1,TRBV7-2,CASSLEALAGGLNEQFF,TGTGCCAGCAGCTTGGAAGCACTAGCGGGGGGGCTCAATGAGCAGTTCTTC
NA,TRBD2,TRBJ2-3,TRBV5-1,CASRRLAGGNTDTQYF,TGCGCCAGCCGCCGACTAGCGGGGGGGAACACAGATACGCAGTATTTT
NA,TRBD2,TRBJ2-3,TRBV28,CASRLAGTSTDTQYF,TGTGCCAGCCGTCTAGCGGGTACTAGCACAGATACGCAGTATTTT
NA,NA,TRBJ1-1,TRBV10-2,CASSDPGTKVTEAFF,TGCGCCAGCAGTGATCCGGGAACAAAGGTCACTGAAGCTTTCTTT
NA,NA,TRBJ2-7,TRBV7-8,CASSLGLSVFSYEQYF,TGTGCCAGCAGCTTAGGGTTATCGGTTTTCTCCTACGAGCAGTACTTC
once,TRBD2,TRBJ2-1,TRBV6-6,CASSYYGLAGYNEQFF,TGTGCCAGCAGTTACTACGGACTAGCGGGGTACAATGAGCAGTTCTTC
NA,NA,TRBJ1-1,TRBV3-1/TRBV3-2,CASSRYAGNTEAFF,TGTGCCAGCAGCCGCTATGCAGGGAACACTGAAGCTTTCTTT
NA,NA,TRBJ2-1,TRBV7-9,CASSLSDSNEQFF,TGTGCCAGCAGCTTATCGGACTCCAATGAGCAGTTCTTC
few,TRBD1,TRBJ2-3,TRBV6-6,CASRRQGITDTQYF,TGTGCCAGCAGAAGACAGGGGATCACAGATACGCAGTATTTT
NA,TRBD1,TRBJ2-5,TRBV5-1,CASSSSPGQGAIETQYF,TGCGCCAGCAGCTCCTCCCCGGGACAGGGGGCTATAGAGACCCAGTACTTC
NA,TRBD2,TRBJ2-7,TRBV19,CASSNPSGAYEQYF,TGTGCCAGTAGTAACCCTAGCGGGGCCTACGAGCAGTACTTC
NA,NA,TRBJ1-1,TRBV10-3,CAIQTSHRDQAFF,TGTGCCATCCAAACAAGCCACAGGGACCAGGCTTTCTTT
few,NA,TRBJ1-5,TRBV19,CASSTLRQISNQPQHF,TGTGCCAGTAGTACCTTGAGACAGATAAGCAATCAGCCCCAGCATTTT
NA,TRBD1,TRBJ2-2,TRBV4-1,CASSLTGGNTGELFF,TGCGCCAGCAGCCTGACAGGGGGTAACACCGGGGAGCTGTTTTTT
NA,NA,TRBJ2-7,TRBV14,CASSLKRVYEQYF,TGTGCCAGCAGCCTCAAACGGGTATACGAGCAGTACTTC